This passage covers 6 T cell receptor beta chains from one sample sequenced in a study of OX40 agonist ivuxolimab in advanced cancers. The library was obtained by the immunoSEQ multiplex PCR assay. TCRdb provides this immuneACCESS table in a form limited to in-frame rearrangements. Some clones are lacking; in checked studies, under half of them reflect an unresolved V gene, and why the rest are absent is not known. The sample yields 62,000 or so clones; roughly 89% were counted once. The ten largest clonotypes hold less than 6% of the sample. This specimen consisted of CD4+ or CD8+ T cells sorted from blood, obtained in a trial of the OX40 agonist ivuxolimab. The receptor set was obtained from an adult with an advanced solid tumor such as melanoma, head and neck, liver or kidney cancer.

The gene calls are TRBV2 and TRBJ2-3; D gene ambiguous. Germline-derived CDR1 and CDR2 are SNHLY and FYNNEI. This CDR3 is 14 amino acids long. V lost 5 bases to trimming and J lost 6 bases, with 15 bases between them. In DNA, the CDR3 is TGTGCCAGCAGTCGCCCTCAAGCTACGGATACGCAGTATTTT. Translation: CASSRPQATDTQYF.

The chain employs TRBV2 and TRBJ2-3; D not resolved. This CDR3 region has 16 residues. Trimming stripped 2 bases from V and 2 bases from J, with 14 bases between. Germline V gene sequence: CDR1 SNHLY, CDR2 FYNNEI. CDR3 DNA: TGTGCCAGCAGTGAAATCCCTCTCCTCCTCACAGATACGCAGTATTTT. It specifies CASSEIPLLLTDTQYF. The whole variable domain, remainder taken from reference TRBV2 and TRBJ2-3, is EPEVTQTPSHQVTQMGQEVILRCVPISNHLYFYWYRQILGQKVEFLVSFYNNEISEKSEIFDDQFSVERPDGSNFTLKIRSTKLEDSAMYFCASSEIPLLLTDTQYFGPGTRLTVL.

The V and J genes are TRBV2 and TRBJ1-2; D call uncertain. The germline CDR1 and CDR2 sequences are SNHLY and FYNNEI. Trimming cost V 3 bases and J 3 bases, with 5 bases left between them. The CDR3 runs to 12 residues. The DNA of the CDR3 is TGTGCCAGCAGTGACCCACACTATGGCTACACCTTC. This sequence encodes CASSDPHYGYTF.

The V and J genes are TRBV30 and TRBJ2-1; no clear D. This CDR3 is 13 amino acids long. CDR1 and CDR2 from the germline V gene are GTSNPN and SVGIG (reference sequence). V lost 4 bases to trimming and J lost 10 bases, with 17 bases between them. As DNA, the CDR3 is TGTGCCTGGAAGGAAGTCCCGTTAAAAGAGCAGTTCTTC. Its translation is CAWKEVPLKEQFF.

This chain links TRBV9 with TRBJ1-2; TRBD1 aligns across 7 bases. The CDR3 loop spans 14 amino acids. V dropped 3 bases and J dropped 4; count of bases not matched to a gene: 6. The germline V gene has CDR1 SGDLS and CDR2 YYNGEE. The CDR3: CASSARDRSYGYTF. In nucleotides, the CDR3 is TGTGCCAGCAGCGCCCGGGACAGAAGCTATGGCTACACCTTC.

V gene TRBV29-1 combines with J gene TRBJ2-1; no reliable D call. V lost 4 bases to trimming and J lost 4 bases, with 8 bases between them. This CDR3 region has 12 residues. Per the germline V gene, CDR1 is SQVTM and CDR2 is ANQGSEA. The CDR3, as DNA: TGCAGCGTTGCACGGTCTTACAATGAGCAGTTCTTC. Encoded protein: CSVARSYNEQFF.